These 17 T cell receptor beta chains came from one sample sequenced in a study of T cell changes during pregnancy in multiple sclerosis. The assay was immunoSEQ multiplex PCR, and TCRdb's table has in-frame clones only and misses some. The data contain 65,000 to 90,000 clones, about 92% of them seen just once; the ten biggest clones take up about 2%. The source material was peripheral blood, sampled before pregnancy. These TCRs come from a female donor with multiple sclerosis, enrolled in a pregnancy study.

CDR3 residues: CASSSGTGFPNTEAFF. CDR3 nucleotides: TGTGCCAGCAGTTCCGGGACAGGGTTCCCGAACACTGAAGCTTTCTTT. V usage is TRBV27 and J usage is TRBJ1-1; TRBD1 aligns across 9 bases. This CDR3 has 16 amino acids. V shed 4 bases, J shed 1 base, and the junction held 7 bases outside the gene matches. The germline CDR1 and CDR2 sequences are MNHEY and SMNVEV (reference sequence).

This sequence joins TRBV29-1 and TRBJ2-1; D call uncertain. The CDR3 is 11 amino acids. Germline-derived CDR1 and CDR2 are SQVTM and ANQGSEA. The V end was cut by 7 bases, the J end by 1 base, with 5 bases between. In DNA, the CDR3 is TGCAGCGCCAGATCCTACAATGAGCAGTTCTTC. This translates into CSARSYNEQFF.

CDR3 nucleotide sequence: TGTGCCAGCAGCCCGACGTTACAGGGGCAGCAAGAGACCCAGTACTTC. Translated: CASSPTLQGQQETQYF. The chain employs TRBV7-9 and TRBJ2-5, with 7 positions matching TRBD1. CDR1 is SEHNR, CDR2 FQNEAQ, per germline (reference sequence). The CDR3 length is 16 residues. Trimming cost V 5 bases and J 2 bases; bases outside gene matches: 11.

The chain uses TRBV2 and TRBJ1-1; weak D call: TRBD1 (5 bases). V lost 0 bases, J lost 5 bases, and 10 bases lay in between. CDR1 is SNHLY, CDR2 FYNNEI, per germline. The CDR3 has 14 amino acids. The CDR3 DNA reads as TGTGCCAGCAGTGAAGCGGGGGGGGGAACTGAAGCTTTCTTT. Translation gives CASSEAGGGTEAFF.

The chain uses TRBV28 and TRBJ2-7; tentatively, D is TRBD1 (5 bases). Germline values: CDR1 MDHEN, CDR2 SYDVKM. Deletions cut 3 bases from V and 4 bases from J, with 22 bases between. The CDR3 runs to 17 residues. The CDR3 reads CASSFGVEGALGYEQYF. The CDR3 DNA sequence: TGTGCCAGCAGTTTCGGTGTAGAAGGGGCGTTAGGTTACGAGCAGTACTTC. Full variable domain (remainder filled in from reference TRBV28 and TRBJ2-7): DVKVTQSSRYLVKRTGEKVFLECVQDMDHENMFWYRQDPGLGLRLIYFSYDVKMKEKGDIPEGYSVSREKKERFSLILESASTNQTSMYLCASSFGVEGALGYEQYFGPGTRLTVT.

This chain links TRBV9 with TRBJ2-3; tentative D call: TRBD2 (6 bases). V shed 2 bases and J shed 2 bases, with 15 bases lying between them. The germline CDR1 and CDR2 sequences are SGDLS and YYNGEE. The CDR3 spans 16 residues. This CDR3 is CASSVTWEENTDTQYF. In DNA form, the CDR3 reads TGTGCCAGCAGCGTGACGTGGGAGGAAAACACAGATACGCAGTATTTT.

V usage is TRBV25-1 and J usage is TRBJ1-1, with 10 nucleotides matching TRBD1. V was clipped by 3 bases and J by 1 base; unmatched bases: 2. Germline assignment: CDR1 MGHDK and CDR2 SYGVNS. The CDR3 runs 15 residues. The chain's CDR3 is CASSEGQGQNTEAFF. The CDR3 coding sequence is TGTGCCAGCAGTGAGGGACAGGGGCAGAACACTGAAGCTTTCTTT. Drawing the rest from reference TRBV25-1 and TRBJ1-1, the complete variable domain is EADIYQTPRYLVIGTGKKITLECSQTMGHDKMYWYQQDPGMELHLIHYSYGVNSTEKGDLSSESTVSRIRTEHFPLTLESARPSHTSQYLCASSEGQGQNTEAFFGQGTRLTVV.

This rearrangement joins TRBV6-5 to TRBJ2-7; 10 bases map to TRBD2. The CDR3 is 15 residues long. CDR1 MNHEY and CDR2 SVGAGI come from the germline V gene. V was clipped by 6 bases and J by 3 bases; unmatched bases: 8. CDR3 sequence (DNA): TGTGCCAGCAGCCTAGGACTAGCGGCGATCTACGAGCAGTACTTC. Amino acid sequence: CASSLGLAAIYEQYF.

This rearrangement joins TRBV19 to TRBJ1-1, with TRBD1 matching over 7 bases. The CDR3 is 15 amino acids. Per germline, CDR1 LNHDA and CDR2 SQIVND (reference sequence). With V trimmed by 3 bases and J by 4 bases, 8 bases remained unmatched. CDR3 in amino acids: CASSMDSRGSTEAFF. In DNA form, the CDR3 reads TGTGCCAGTAGTATGGACTCCAGGGGGAGCACTGAAGCTTTCTTT.

The chain carries TRBV21-1 and TRBJ2-5; TRBD1 reflects the table's D call only, with no check against the DNA. TRBV21-1 is termed a pseudogene. The CDR3 totals 16 residues. CDR3 residues: CASSKGRTEKKETQYF. The CDR3 DNA reads TGTGCCAGCAGCAAAGGGAGGACAGAAAAGAAAGAGACCCAGTACTTC.

J is TRBJ2-3 and V is TRBV29-1; 8 positions match TRBD2. The CDR3 loop spans 15 amino acids. Germline V gives CDR1 SQVTM, CDR2 ANQGSEA. The V gene end was trimmed by 3 bases and the J gene end by 2 bases; junction bases not matched to a gene: 7. Here the CDR3 DNA reads TGCAGCGTTGATAGGGCTAGCGGGTTCACAGATACGCAGTATTTT. This gives the protein CSVDRASGFTDTQYF.

The chain joins TRBV28 to TRBJ1-4, with 12 bases matching TRBD1. The CDR3 has 15 amino acids. V was clipped by 5 bases and J by 7 bases; unmatched bases: 5. Germline V gene lookup returns CDR1 MDHEN and CDR2 SYDVKM. CDR3 sequence: CASSRGTGGGEKLFF. Here the CDR3 DNA reads TGTGCCAGCAGTCGAGGGACAGGGGGCGGTGAAAAACTGTTTTTT.

This sequence joins TRBV5-1 and TRBJ2-6; D is perhaps TRBD1 (5 bases). Germline CDR1 is SGHRS and CDR2 is YFSETQ. The CDR3 sequence is 16 residues long. V shed 0 bases and J shed 7 bases, with 14 bases lying between them. CDR3 protein: CASSLGGRTSANVLTF. CDR3 nucleotide sequence: TGCGCCAGCAGCTTGGGGGGCCGAACAAGTGCCAACGTCCTGACTTTC.

V and J are TRBV7-2 and TRBJ1-3, with TRBD1 matching 7 bases. Germline assignment: CDR1 SGHTA and CDR2 FQGNSA. The CDR3 runs 17 residues. Trimming took 0 bases from V and 5 from J; bases not matched to a gene: 10. CDR3: CASSLAGNQGVRNTIYF. The CDR3 bases are TGTGCCAGCAGCTTAGCGGGAAACCAGGGGGTTAGAAACACCATATATTTT.

The chain couples TRBV29-1 to TRBJ2-7, with no clear D. V lost 6 bases and J lost 1, with 7 bases in between. This CDR3 contains 11 residues. Germline lookup yields CDR1 SQVTM and CDR2 ANQGSEA. The CDR3 region is CSVRLSYEQYF. The CDR3 DNA reads as TGCAGCGTGCGCCTTTCCTACGAGCAGTACTTC.

V is TRBV7-2 and J is TRBJ1-1; 7 positions agree with TRBD1. The CDR3 runs to 13 residues. The V gene's germline CDR1 is SGHTA and CDR2 FQGNSA. The V gene end was trimmed by 4 bases and the J gene end by 5 bases; junction bases not matched to a gene: 4. The CDR3 sequence: CASSSRGRTEAFF. For the CDR3, the DNA is TGTGCCAGCAGCTCGAGGGGGCGGACTGAAGCTTTCTTT.

The chain carries TRBV6-5 and TRBJ1-2, with unresolved D. CDR1 is MNHEY and CDR2 is SVGAGI in the germline V gene. The CDR3 is made up of 15 amino acids. Trimming removed 5 bases from V and 3 bases from J, with 16 bases in between. In DNA form, the CDR3 reads TGTGCCAGCAGTCACGGGAACAGACCGCACTATGGCTACACCTTC. Protein sequence: CASSHGNRPHYGYTF.